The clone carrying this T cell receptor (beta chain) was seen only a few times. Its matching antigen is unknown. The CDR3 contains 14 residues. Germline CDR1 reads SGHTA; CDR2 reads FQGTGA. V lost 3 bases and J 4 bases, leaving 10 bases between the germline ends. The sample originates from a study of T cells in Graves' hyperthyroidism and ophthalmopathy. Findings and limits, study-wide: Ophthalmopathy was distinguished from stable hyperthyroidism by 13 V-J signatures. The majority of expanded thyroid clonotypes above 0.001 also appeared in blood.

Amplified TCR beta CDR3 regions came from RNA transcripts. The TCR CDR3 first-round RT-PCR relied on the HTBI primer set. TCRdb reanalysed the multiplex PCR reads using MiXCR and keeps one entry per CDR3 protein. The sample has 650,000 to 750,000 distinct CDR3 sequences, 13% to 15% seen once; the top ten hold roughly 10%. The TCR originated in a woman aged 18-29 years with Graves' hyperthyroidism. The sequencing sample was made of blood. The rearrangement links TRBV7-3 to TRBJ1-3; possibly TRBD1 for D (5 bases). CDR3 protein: CASSLSGSGNTIYF. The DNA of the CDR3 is TGTGCCAGCAGCTTGTCAGGGTCCGGAAACACCATATATTTT.